Each of the 14 T cell receptor beta chains below was sequenced from the same sample in a study of tumor-infiltrating lymphocytes in primary liver carcinoma. With a constant-region primer, TCR beta cDNA was made from about 0.55 ug of total RNA. Amplification in three nested multiplex PCR rounds with slightly modified ARM-PCR gave rise to TCR beta libraries. Rounds one and two of PCR, each of 10 cycles, were primed with TRBV1-TRBV30 forward primers and a C-beta reverse primer. MiXCR, run by TCRdb on the multiplex PCR reads, gives a single entry per CDR3 protein. Of 95,000 to 100,000 distinct CDR3 sequences in the sample, about 70% were seen once. Investigators took RNA and DNA out together from roughly 21-30 mg of unsorted bulk tissue. The sample was liver tumor tissue from sampling region 2. Subset reported: tumor region T2, inferior pole. All receptors come from a woman aged 55-75 years with primary liver carcinoma and hepatitis B virus infection.

Concerning this clonotype itself: Since no conserved phenylalanine or tryptophan closes the CDR3, a read error is the likely cause. J is TRBJ2-6 and V is TRBV6-6; D possibly corresponds to TRBD1 (5 bases). The CDR3 sequence is 15 residues long. The germline CDR1 and CDR2 sequences are MNHNY and SVGAGI (reference sequence). V was cut by 5 bases and J by 5 bases, with 13 bases left in between. The CDR3 DNA reads as TGTGCCAGCAGTATGCAGGGTGCCTGGGCCAACGTCCTGACTATC. Translation gives CASSMQGAWANVLTI.

This clonotype was recorded many times. V and J are TRBV30 and TRBJ1-1; 7 bases align to TRBD1. With 4 bases clipped from V and 10 bases from J, the junction kept 9 bases outside the gene matches. CDR1 GTSNPN and CDR2 SVGIG come from the germline V gene (reference sequence). This CDR3 spans 12 amino acids. The CDR3 bases are TGTGCCTGGATGAGGGGGCCAGGGGGAGCTTTCTTT. Translation gives CAWMRGPGGAFF.

This clonotype was picked up many times. The chain carries TRBV6-2 or TRBV6-3 and TRBJ2-1; 8 nucleotides match TRBD2. The CDR3 contains 16 residues. The junction had 13 bases not matched to a gene; V was cut back by 4 bases and J by 8 bases. CDR1 MNHEY and CDR2 SVGEGT come from the germline V gene. The CDR3 region is CASSSRGSGTLDEQFF. Here the CDR3 DNA reads TGTGCCAGCAGTTCCCGGGGTAGCGGGACTCTCGATGAGCAGTTCTTC.

To note about this clonotype: Sequence at one end of the junction differs from germline and may be a read error. The CDR3 loop reads CASIGGTSGYNERFF. In DNA, the CDR3 is TGTGCCAGTATCGGGGGGACTAGCGGGTACAATGAGCGGTTCTTC. The chain uses TRBV28 and TRBJ2-1, with 12 bases aligning to TRBD2. Germline V gives CDR1 MDHEN, CDR2 SYDVKM. This CDR3 comprises 15 residues.

Comments on this clonotype: One end of the junction is discordant with germline, which a read error may explain. The V and J genes are TRBV14 and TRBJ1-1, with a weak D call TRBD1 (5 bases). CDR3 length: 14 residues. Looked up from germline, CDR1 is SGHDN and CDR2 is FVKESK. The CDR3 region is CASNQMTRGLEAFF. The DNA for the CDR3 is TGTGCCAGCAACCAAATGACAAGGGGCTTGGAAGCTTTCTTT.

A few counts support this clonotype. With a much larger clone just one base away, this may be a read error. This rearrangement joins TRBV5-4 to TRBJ2-1; tentative D call: TRBD2 (6 bases). The V gene's germline CDR1 is SGHNT and CDR2 YYREEE (reference sequence). The CDR3 runs 14 residues. CDR3 sequence: CVSSLVLAHNEQFF. Here the CDR3 DNA reads TGTGTCAGCAGCTTGGTACTAGCCCACAATGAGCAGTTCTTC. Looking up the rest from reference TRBV5-4 and TRBJ2-1 gives the full variable domain: ETGVTQSPTHLIKTRGQQVTLRCSSQSGHNTVSWYQQALGQGPQFIFQYYREEENGRGNFPPRFSGLQFPNYSSELNVNALELDDSALYLCVSSLVLAHNEQFFGPGTRLTVL.

On this clonotype itself: The CDR3 ends on some other residue instead of the conserved phenylalanine or tryptophan, so this is likely a read error. The chain carries TRBV4-1 and TRBJ2-1, with TRBD2 as a possible D gene (6 bases). The CDR3 is 15 residues long. Germline CDR1 reads MGHRA; CDR2 reads YSYEKL. In DNA form, the CDR3 reads TGCGCCAGCTGTTTCGAGGGAGGCGCCAGCTATGACCAGTTCTTA. This sequence encodes CASCFEGGASYDQFL.

There are many counts of this clonotype. The chain is built from TRBV12-3 or TRBV12-4 and TRBJ1-5; no definite D call. The CDR3 has 13 amino acids. V was clipped by 2 bases and J by 4 bases, with 6 bases between them. The CDR3 loop reads CASSLRFNQPQHF. CDR3 DNA sequence: TGTGCCAGCAGTTTACGGTTTAATCAGCCCCAGCATTTT.

As to this clonotype: The CDR3 does not close with the conserved phenylalanine or tryptophan, likely indicating a read error. No DNA is shown, since the ends of the CDR3 on it are uncertain; the CDR3 is the one TCRdb lists. The chain combines TRBV21-1 with TRBJ1-1. TRBV21-1 is classified as a pseudogene. The CDR3 is 16 residues long, ends included. The CDR3 is CASSKWRSLMNTEAFL.

A note on this clonotype: Lacking the conserved final phenylalanine or tryptophan, this CDR3 likely reflects a read error. CDR3 coding DNA: TGTGCCAGCAGTCAACAGGGCCGGGGGACGATTTCATACAATGAGCAGTTCTCC. Protein product: CASSQQGRGTISYNEQFS. The chain has TRBV4-2 and TRBJ2-1, with D perhaps being TRBD1 or TRBD2 (6 bases each). Looked up from germline, CDR1 is LGHNA and CDR2 is YNFKEQ. V lost 6 bases to trimming and J lost 4 bases, with 25 bases between them. CDR3 length equals 18 residues.

This clonotype was counted many times. This rearrangement joins TRBV6-5 to TRBJ2-7, with a possible D match to TRBD2 (7 bases). The V end was cut by 8 bases, the J end by 2 bases, with 13 bases between. Per germline, CDR1 MNHEY and CDR2 SVGAGI. This CDR3 region has 13 residues. The CDR3 nucleotides read TGTGCCAGCCGGGGGGCAGCTACCTACGAGCAGTACTTC. It specifies CASRGAATYEQYF.

The CDR3 spells CAIRRGADTQYF. The DNA for the CDR3 is TGTGCCATCCGGAGAGGCGCGGATACGCAGTATTTT. The chain links TRBV10-3 to TRBJ2-3; D is uncertain. The V gene's germline CDR1 is ENHRY and CDR2 SYGVKD. Trimming shortened V by 8 bases and J by 6 bases, and 12 bases separated the two germline ends. The length of the CDR3 is 12 residues.

A remark on this clonotype: With a much larger clone just one base away, this may be a read error. The rearrangement links TRBV5-1 to TRBJ2-1; a possible D gene is TRBD1 (5 bases). The V and J ends lost 9 bases and 5 bases respectively, with 12 bases between them. There are 12 residues in the CDR3. Per the germline V gene, CDR1 is SGHRS and CDR2 is YFSETQ. The CDR3 is CATTQGDNEQFF. The DNA of the CDR3 is TGCGCCACCACGCAGGGTGACAATGAGCAGTTCTTC. The entire variable domain, with the rest obtained from reference TRBV5-1 and TRBJ2-1, is as follows: KAGVTQTPRYLIKTRGQQVTLSCSPISGHRSVSWYQQTPGQGLQFLFEYFSETQRNKGNFPGRFSGRQFSNSRSEMNVSTLELGDSALYLCATTQGDNEQFFGPGTRLTVL.

The chain joins TRBV5-6 to TRBJ2-2; no reliable D call. The germline V and J ends were trimmed by 0 bases and 4 bases, with 10 bases remaining between them. This CDR3 region has 15 residues. CDR1 is SGHDT, CDR2 YYEEEE, per germline. The CDR3 DNA reads TGTGCCAGCAGCTTGGCACCCAGAGTCACCGGGGAGCTGTTTTTT. Protein sequence: CASSLAPRVTGELFF.